These T cell receptor beta chains were read from a single sample in a study of neoadjuvant nivolumab and ipilimumab in lung cancer. The data were produced by immunoSEQ multiplex PCR, yet TCRdb's version contains in-frame clones alone and is incomplete. The sample yields some 30,000 clones, around nine tenths seen once. Material: peripheral blood, obtained after neoadjuvant nivolumab, alone or with ipilimumab, at or shortly before surgery. These receptors came from an adult with non-small cell lung cancer. CDR3s include the opening cysteine and the closing phenylalanine or tryptophan. The D gene is left open where the match is weak. Expanded clones get a size class; other rows say once, few or many, or leave the size out.

V gene	D gene	clone size	J gene	CDR3 protein	CDR3 DNA
TRBV5-1	NA	once	TRBJ2-2	CASSLAGPGRPGELFF	TGCGCCAGCAGCTTGGCCGGGCCAGGGAGGCCCGGGGAGCTGTTTTTT
TRBV7-2	TRBD1	NA	TRBJ1-2	CASSLEWTGKAGGYTF	TGTGCCAGCAGCTTAGAGTGGACAGGGAAGGCTGGTGGCTACACCTTC
TRBV7-6	TRBD1	NA	TRBJ1-2	CASSLAPGGGYTF	TGTGCCAGCAGCTTAGCCCCAGGGGGGGGCTACACCTTC
TRBV18	TRBD1	NA	TRBJ1-1	CASSARQGRTEAFF	TGTGCCAGCTCAGCCCGACAGGGGAGGACTGAAGCTTTCTTT
TRBV29-1	TRBD1	NA	TRBJ1-1	CSVTRQGANTEAFF	TGCAGCGTCACCCGACAGGGGGCGAACACTGAAGCTTTCTTT
TRBV10-3	TRBD2	NA	TRBJ2-5	CAISGLAGAETQYF	TGTGCCATCAGTGGCCTAGCGGGGGCGGAGACCCAGTACTTC
TRBV29-1	TRBD1	NA	TRBJ1-4	CSVEGWQGAVEKLFF	TGCAGCGTTGAAGGATGGCAGGGGGCTGTCGAAAAACTGTTTTTT
TRBV7-4	TRBD1	NA	TRBJ2-4	CASSQLGDREGASAKNIQYF	TGTGCCAGCAGCCAATTAGGGGACAGGGAGGGAGCTTCCGCCAAAAACATTCAGTACTTC
TRBV6-6	NA	NA	TRBJ1-2	CASSLRVDRDYGYTF	TGTGCCAGCAGTCTCAGGGTCGATCGGGACTATGGCTACACCTTC
TRBV29-1	NA	few	TRBJ1-1	CSGVTQALNTEAFF	TGCAGCGGCGTAACACAGGCCCTGAACACTGAAGCTTTCTTT
TRBV5-1	NA	NA	TRBJ1-1	CASSFGGEGTEAFF	TGCGCCAGCAGCTTTGGGGGTGAGGGCACTGAAGCTTTCTTT
TRBV11-1	NA	once	TRBJ1-1	CASSPREGTEAFF	TGTGCCAGCAGCCCCAGGGAAGGCACTGAAGCTTTCTTT
TRBV4-1	NA	NA	TRBJ1-1	CASSQERRFKAFF	TGCGCCAGCAGCCAAGAAAGAAGATTCAAAGCTTTCTTT
TRBV5-1	TRBD1	NA	TRBJ2-3	CASSLQGASPDTQYF	TGCGCCAGCAGCCTACAGGGGGCGTCCCCAGATACGCAGTATTTT
TRBV5-4	NA	once	TRBJ2-2	CASSLAGKRDTGELFF	TGTGCCAGCAGCTTGGCCGGGAAGCGGGACACCGGGGAGCTGTTTTTT
TRBV10-1	NA	once	TRBJ1-1	CASSESGATEAFF	TGCGCCAGCAGTGAGTCCGGGGCAACTGAAGCTTTCTTT
TRBV7-2	NA	NA	TRBJ1-1	CASSLVLGAFHTEAFF	TGTGCCAGCAGCTTAGTGCTGGGGGCTTTTCACACTGAAGCTTTCTTT
TRBV18	NA	few	TRBJ1-3	CASSPGGRTPGNTIYF	TGTGCCAGCTCACCGGGGGGACGGACCCCTGGAAACACCATATATTTT
TRBV6-5	TRBD1	NA	TRBJ1-5	CASRARQGNQPQHF	TGTGCCAGCAGGGCCAGACAGGGAAATCAGCCCCAGCATTTT
TRBV28	NA	NA	TRBJ2-2	CASSLLRGTGELFF	TGTGCCAGCAGTTTATTGCGGGGAACCGGGGAGCTGTTTTTT
TRBV7-9	TRBD1	few	TRBJ2-5	CASSPRDRGQETQYF	TGTGCCAGCAGCCCCCGGGACAGGGGGCAAGAGACCCAGTACTTC
TRBV5-1	TRBD2	NA	TRBJ2-5	CASSLASGGAKETQYF	TGCGCCAGCAGCTTGGCTAGCGGGGGGGCGAAAGAGACCCAGTACTTC
TRBV6-1	NA	NA	TRBJ1-6	CASTGTEIVSPLHF	TGTGCCAGCACAGGGACGGAAATTGTTTCACCCCTCCACTTT
TRBV5-1	NA	few	TRBJ2-7	CASSLVGLQYEQYF	TGCGCCAGCAGCTTGGTAGGGCTTCAGTACGAGCAGTACTTC
TRBV7-9	TRBD2	NA	TRBJ2-7	CASSLGGLATEQYF	TGTGCCAGCAGCTTAGGTGGACTAGCTACCGAGCAGTACTTC
TRBV5-5	NA	NA	TRBJ2-1	CASSLGFQGYNEQFF	TGTGCCAGCAGCTTGGGGTTCCAGGGCTACAATGAGCAGTTCTTC
TRBV7-2	NA	NA	TRBJ2-2	CASSLAFLALNTGELFF	TGTGCCAGCAGCTTAGCATTCCTAGCCCTGAACACCGGGGAGCTGTTTTTT
TRBV15	NA	NA	TRBJ1-1	CATSRMGRTEAFF	TGTGCCACCAGCAGAATGGGAAGGACTGAAGCTTTCTTT
TRBV9	NA	NA	TRBJ1-1	CASSVAPGGITEAFF	TGTGCCAGCAGCGTAGCCCCGGGGGGCATCACTGAAGCTTTCTTT
TRBV4-1	NA	NA	TRBJ2-5	CASSQEAPGGRETQYF	TGCGCCAGCAGCCAAGAGGCTCCGGGGGGCCGGGAGACCCAGTACTTC
TRBV6-5	NA	NA	TRBJ1-1	CASSYSPGSRSAEAFF	TGTGCCAGCAGTTACTCGCCGGGATCTAGGAGTGCTGAAGCTTTCTTT
TRBV4-1	NA	NA	TRBJ1-1	CASSQDPGNRAEAFF	TGCGCCAGCAGCCAAGACCCAGGGAACAGGGCTGAAGCTTTCTTT
TRBV10-3	TRBD1	NA	TRBJ1-5	CAISEWRGQGAQPQHF	TGTGCCATCAGTGAGTGGCGCGGACAGGGGGCTCAGCCCCAGCATTTT
TRBV2	NA	NA	TRBJ1-2	CASSQGLTSGYTF	TGTGCCAGCAGCCAGGGGCTTACTAGCGGCTACACCTTC
TRBV9	NA	NA	TRBJ2-2	CASSQQGNGELFF	TGTGCCAGCAGCCAGCAGGGGAACGGGGAGCTGTTTTTT
TRBV10-2	TRBD1	NA	TRBJ2-7	CASSDRGAGYEQYF	TGCGCCAGCAGCGACAGGGGCGCCGGGTACGAGCAGTACTTC
TRBV29-1	NA	NA	TRBJ1-5	CSVRDASEPQHF	TGCAGCGTTCGGGATGCATCGGAGCCCCAGCATTTT